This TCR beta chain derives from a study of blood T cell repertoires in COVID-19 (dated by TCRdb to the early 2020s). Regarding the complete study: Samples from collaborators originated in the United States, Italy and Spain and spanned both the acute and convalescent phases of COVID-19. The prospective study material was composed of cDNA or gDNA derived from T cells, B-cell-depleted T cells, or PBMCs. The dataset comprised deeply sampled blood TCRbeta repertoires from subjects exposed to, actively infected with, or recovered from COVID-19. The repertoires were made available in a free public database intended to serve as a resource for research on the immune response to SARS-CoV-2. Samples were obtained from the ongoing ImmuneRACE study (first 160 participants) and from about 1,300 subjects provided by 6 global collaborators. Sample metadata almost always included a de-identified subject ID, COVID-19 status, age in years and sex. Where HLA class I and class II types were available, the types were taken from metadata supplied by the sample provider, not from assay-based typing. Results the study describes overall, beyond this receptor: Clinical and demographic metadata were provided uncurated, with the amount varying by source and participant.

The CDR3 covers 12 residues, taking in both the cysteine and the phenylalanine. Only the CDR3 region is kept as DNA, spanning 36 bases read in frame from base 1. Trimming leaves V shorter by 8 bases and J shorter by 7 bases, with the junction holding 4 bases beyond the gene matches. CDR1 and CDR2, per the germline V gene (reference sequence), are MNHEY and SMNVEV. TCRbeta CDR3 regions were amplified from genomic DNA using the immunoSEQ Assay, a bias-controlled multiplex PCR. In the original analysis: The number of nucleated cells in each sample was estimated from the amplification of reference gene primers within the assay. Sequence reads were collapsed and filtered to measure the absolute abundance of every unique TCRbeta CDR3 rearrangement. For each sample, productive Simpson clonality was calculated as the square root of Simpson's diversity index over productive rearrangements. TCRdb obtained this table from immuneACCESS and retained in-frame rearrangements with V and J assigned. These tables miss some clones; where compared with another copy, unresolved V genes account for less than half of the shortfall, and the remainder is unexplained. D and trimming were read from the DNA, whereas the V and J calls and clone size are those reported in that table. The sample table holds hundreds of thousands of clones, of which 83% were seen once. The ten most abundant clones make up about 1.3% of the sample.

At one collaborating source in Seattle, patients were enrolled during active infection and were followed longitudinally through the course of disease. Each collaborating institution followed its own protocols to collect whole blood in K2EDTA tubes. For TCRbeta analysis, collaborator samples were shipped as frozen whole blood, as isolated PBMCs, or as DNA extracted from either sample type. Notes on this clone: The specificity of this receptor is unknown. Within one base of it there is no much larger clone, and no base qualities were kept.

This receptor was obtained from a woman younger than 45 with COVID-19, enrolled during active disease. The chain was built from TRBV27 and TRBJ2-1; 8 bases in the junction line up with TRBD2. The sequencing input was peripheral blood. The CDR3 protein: CASGTRINEQFF. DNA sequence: TGTGCCAGCGGGACTAGAATTAATGAGCAGTTCTTC.